Shown below are 13 T cell receptor beta chains from a single sample sequenced in a study of T cells in Graves' hyperthyroidism and ophthalmopathy. Amplified regions were TCR beta CDR3 sequences from RNA transcripts. Initially, a first-round RT-PCR of the TCR CDR3 employed the HTBI primer set. TCRdb used MiXCR to reprocess the multiplex PCR reads, holding one entry per CDR3 protein. The sample consists of about 380,000 distinct CDR3 sequences, 15% to 20% of them appearing once. The sample was blood. The receptors originated from a man younger than 35 with Graves' ophthalmopathy.

In this sample, this clonotype turned up a few times. The chain has TRBV13 and TRBJ1-1; no definite D call. CDR1 is PRHDT and CDR2 is FYEKMQ in the germline V gene (reference sequence). This CDR3 is built from 12 residues. V lost 5 bases, J lost 8 bases, and 12 bases lay in between. The DNA for the CDR3 is TGTGCCAGCAGCCCGGACCTGGGCGAAGCTTTCTTT. As protein: CASSPDLGEAFF.

This clonotype was detected ten times or more. The J gene is TRBJ2-1, the V gene TRBV7-9; 10 nucleotides match TRBD2. The CDR3 has 15 amino acids. J lost 6 bases, V lost 5 bases, and 7 bases had no gene match. Germline CDR1 reads SEHNR; CDR2 reads FQNEAQ (reference sequence). The CDR3 reads CASSQAGGRSNEQFF. The DNA for the CDR3 is TGTGCCAGCAGCCAAGCGGGGGGGCGTAGCAATGAGCAGTTCTTC.

This clonotype was observed many times. The rearrangement joins TRBV11-1 to TRBJ1-6, with D possibly being TRBD1 (5 bases). The length of the CDR3 is 15 residues. The germline V gene encodes CDR1 SGHAT and CDR2 FQDESV (reference sequence). Trimming took 5 bases from V and 9 from J, leaving 17 bases between them. The CDR3 reads CASSLHDSQISPLHF. In DNA form, the CDR3 reads TGTGCCAGCAGCCTGCATGACAGTCAGATTTCACCCCTCCACTTT.

V is TRBV11-3 and J is TRBJ2-7; TRBD1 matches at 8 bases. J gave up 5 bases and V 2 bases, and 8 bases lay outside the gene matches. Germline-derived CDR1 and CDR2 are SGHNT and YENEEA. The CDR3 runs 15 residues. The CDR3 sequence is CASSLPGQDLDEQYF. The CDR3 DNA sequence: TGTGCCAGCAGCTTACCGGGACAGGACCTCGACGAGCAGTACTTC.

This clonotype was counted at least ten times. This rearrangement joins TRBV5-1 to TRBJ2-7; D not certain. Germline V gives CDR1 SGHRS, CDR2 YFSETQ. The ends were cut back, 4 bases at V and 3 bases at J, with 11 bases in the middle. The CDR3 totals 13 residues. CDR3 protein: CASSPMPDYEQYF. CDR3 in DNA: TGCGCCAGCAGCCCGATGCCGGACTACGAGCAGTACTTC.

V usage is TRBV10-3 and J usage is TRBJ2-1, with 11 positions matching TRBD2. This CDR3 is 15 amino acids long. CDR1 is ENHRY, CDR2 SYGVKD, per germline. Germline trimming cut 8 bases from V and 3 bases from J; bases unmatched to any gene: 6. The CDR3 reads CAIGLAGGSYNEQFF. DNA for the CDR3: TGTGCCATCGGTTTAGCGGGAGGGAGCTACAATGAGCAGTTCTTC.

The V and J genes are TRBV4-1 and TRBJ2-3, with 9 bases fitting TRBD2. The J segment lost 7 bases and the V segment lost 0 bases, leaving 8 bases of the junction unmatched. This CDR3 is 16 amino acids long. From germline, CDR1 is MGHRA and CDR2 YSYEKL. CDR3 bases: TGCGCCAGCAGCCAAGATCGGGCGGGGGGGGTATATACGCAGTATTTT. This sequence encodes CASSQDRAGGVYTQYF.

V usage is TRBV5-1 and J usage is TRBJ1-4; 8 bases align to TRBD1. Trimming at V came to 1 base and at J to 0 bases, leaving 2 bases not matched to a gene. The CDR3 consists of 16 residues. Germline values: CDR1 SGHRS, CDR2 YFSETQ. CDR3 amino acids: CASSLQGATTNEKLFF. CDR3 DNA: TGCGCCAGCAGCTTGCAGGGGGCAACAACTAATGAAAAACTGTTTTTT.

This clonotype has only a few counts. The chain combines TRBV15 with TRBJ1-1; perhaps TRBD1 as D (6 bases). Per germline, CDR1 LNHNV and CDR2 YYDKDF (reference sequence). With 4 bases removed from V and 3 bases from J, the gap between germline ends came to 21 bases. This CDR3 has 17 amino acids. The CDR3 sequence is CATSTNQGSFGYTEAFF. The CDR3 coding sequence is TGTGCCACCAGCACCAATCAGGGGAGTTTTGGTTACACTGAAGCTTTCTTT.

There are many counts of this clonotype. This chain joins TRBV12-3 or TRBV12-4 and TRBJ2-1; D unresolved. The CDR3 has 12 amino acids. V was cut by 1 base and J by 8 bases, with 6 bases left in between. The CDR3 sequence: CASSLVGYEQFF. The CDR3 DNA is TGTGCCAGCAGTTTAGTGGGGTATGAGCAGTTCTTC.

In this sample, this clonotype turned up many times. The V call is TRBV7-8, the J call TRBJ1-1; D not certain. Germline V gives CDR1 SGHVS, CDR2 FQNEAQ. The CDR3 is 18 residues long. V was pared by 1 base and J by 0 bases, with 18 bases between. Written as DNA, the CDR3 is TGTGCCAGCAGCTTAGTGGGGATTTCCGCCCTTATGAACACTGAAGCTTTCTTT. The encoded protein is CASSLVGISALMNTEAFF.

For this clonotype: This sequence may be a read error, since a much larger clone differs from it by one base. V and J are TRBV30 and TRBJ2-3; TRBD2 matches at 7 bases. There are 15 residues in the CDR3. Unmatched junction bases numbered 7, after V lost 4 bases and J lost 0 bases. Germline lookup yields CDR1 GTSNPN and CDR2 SVGIG (reference sequence). The CDR3 DNA follows: TGTGCCTGGAATCCTAGCGGTATTAGCACAGATACGCAGTATTTT. Translating gives CAWNPSGISTDTQYF.

This clonotype showed up many times. V is TRBV7-9 and J is TRBJ1-1; 7 bases are shared with TRBD1. CDR3 length: 15 amino acids. The trim removed 1 base at V and 5 bases at J, leaving 7 bases unmatched. Germline CDR1 SEHNR, CDR2 FQNEAQ (reference sequence). CDR3 region: CASSLVSQGLTEAFF. DNA of the CDR3: TGTGCCAGCAGCTTAGTGTCACAGGGGCTTACTGAAGCTTTCTTT.